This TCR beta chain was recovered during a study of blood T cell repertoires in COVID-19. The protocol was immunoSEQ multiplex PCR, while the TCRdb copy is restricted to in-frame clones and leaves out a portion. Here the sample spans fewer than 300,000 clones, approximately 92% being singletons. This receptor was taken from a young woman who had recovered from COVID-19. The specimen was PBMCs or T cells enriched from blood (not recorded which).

CDR3 in amino acids: CASQVQGDWETQYF. The DNA for the CDR3 is TGTGCCAGCCAGGTACAGGGTGATTGGGAGACCCAGTACTTC. The V gene is TRBV6-5, the J gene TRBJ2-5; TRBD1 is a possible D gene (6 bases). Germline V CDR1 and CDR2: MNHEY, SVGAGI. V was cut by 8 bases and J by 5 bases, with 18 bases left in between. CDR3 length: 14 amino acids.